This TCR beta chain was retrieved from a study of shared clonotypes between healthy human individuals. Findings and limits, study-wide: Depth of sequencing was expected to influence donor clonotype sharing.

Deep-level settings were used for running the assay. Input per replicate PCR of unsorted PBMC was about 270 ng DNA, corresponding to 32,000 or so T cell genomes. TCRdb's table, derived via immunoSEQ multiplex PCR, lists solely in-frame clones and lacks some. The sample holds about half a million clones, around 74% seen once. Regarding this clone: Its target is unknown.

There are 15 residues in the CDR3. From germline, CDR1 is SGHVS and CDR2 FQNEAQ. The source of this sequence is a woman aged 40 to 50 in good health. Some clones in this sample may be carry-over from other donors' samples. The chain is built from TRBV7-8 and TRBJ2-5; the match to TRBD2 covers 9 bases. The J call is uncertain, as TRBJ2-7 better fits the DNA end. The sample comprised PBMCs. DNA for the CDR3: TGTGCCAGCAGCAAAACCAGACTAGCGGACTACGAGCAGTACTTC. Its protein product is CASSKTRLADYEQYF.